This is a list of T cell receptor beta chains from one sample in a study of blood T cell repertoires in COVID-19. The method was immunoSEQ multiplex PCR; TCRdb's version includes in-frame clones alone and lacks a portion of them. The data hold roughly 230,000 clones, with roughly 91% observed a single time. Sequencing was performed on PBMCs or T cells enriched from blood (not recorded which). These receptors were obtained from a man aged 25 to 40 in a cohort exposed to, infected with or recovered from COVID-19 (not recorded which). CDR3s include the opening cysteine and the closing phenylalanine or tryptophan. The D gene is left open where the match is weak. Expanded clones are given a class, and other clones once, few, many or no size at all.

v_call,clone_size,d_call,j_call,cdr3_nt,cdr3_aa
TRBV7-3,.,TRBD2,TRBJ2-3,TGTGCCAGCAGCCCCGGGACTAGCGGGAGTGATACGCAGTATTTT,CASSPGTSGSDTQYF
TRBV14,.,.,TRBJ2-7,TGTGCCAGCAGCCAAGTCTCCCTTTCCTACGAGCAGTACTTC,CASSQVSLSYEQYF
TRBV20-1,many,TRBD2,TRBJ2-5,TGCAGTGCTAGTGAGCTAGCGGGGCGCCAAGAGACCCAGTACTTC,CSASELAGRQETQYF
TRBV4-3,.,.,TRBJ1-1,TGCGCCAGCAGCCAAGGGCGGGCGGCGAACACTGAAGCTTTCTTT,CASSQGRAANTEAFF
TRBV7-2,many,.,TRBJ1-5,TGTGCCAGCAACCGTCCACCGGGAACCAATCAGCCCCAGCATTTT,CASNRPPGTNQPQHF
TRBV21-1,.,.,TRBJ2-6,TGTGCCAGCAGCAAAGGACAGGTGGACTCTGGGGCCAACGTCCTGACTTTC,CASSKGQVDSGANVLTF
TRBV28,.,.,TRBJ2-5,TGTGCCAGCAGCACCCCAGACGAGGTGAAAGAGACCCAGTACTTC,CASSTPDEVKETQYF
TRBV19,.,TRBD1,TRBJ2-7,TGTGCCAGTAGTATAGGTCTCCGGGACAGGGGGAAGGACGAGCAGTACTTC,CASSIGLRDRGKDEQYF
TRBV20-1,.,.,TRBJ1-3,TGCAGTTACAGGGCTGGAAACACCATATATTTT,CSYRAGNTIYF
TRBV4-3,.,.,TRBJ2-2,TGCGCCAGCAGCCAAGAACAATACAGAGCGAACACCGGGGAGCTGTTTTTT,CASSQEQYRANTGELFF
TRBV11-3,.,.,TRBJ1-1,TGTGCCAGCAGCTCGGGGGGCGGAACTGAAGCTTTCTTT,CASSSGGGTEAFF
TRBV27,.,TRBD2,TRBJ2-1,TGTGCCAGCAGTTCCCGACCGCCCATCGGGACTAGCGGCTACAATGAGCAGTTCTTC,CASSSRPPIGTSGYNEQFF
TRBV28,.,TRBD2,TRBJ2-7,TGTGCCAGCAGTATACACAGAGCGGGAGGAAGCTACGAGCAGTACTTC,CASSIHRAGGSYEQYF
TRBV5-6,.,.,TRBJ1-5,TGTGCCAGCAGCACGGGACACGCCATCGGTGGGCCCCAGCATTTT,CASSTGHAIGGPQHF
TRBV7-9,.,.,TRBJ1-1,TGTGCCAGCAGCCCTGCGGGACGGTACACTGAAGCTTTCTTT,CASSPAGRYTEAFF
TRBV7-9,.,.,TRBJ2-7,TGTGCCAGCAGCTCGACCCAGAAAAGGGTCTCCGGGGACGAGCAGTACTTC,CASSSTQKRVSGDEQYF
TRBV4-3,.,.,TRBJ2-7,TGCGCCAGCAGCCAAGATACAGGGCCCTACGAGCAGTACTTC,CASSQDTGPYEQYF
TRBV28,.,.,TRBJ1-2,TGTGCCAGCATGGGCCTTACAGGGAGCGGCTACACCTTC,CASMGLTGSGYTF
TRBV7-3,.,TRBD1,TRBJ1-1,TGTGCCAGCAGCTTAAATACAGGGGCAGGTGAGACTGAAGCTTTCTTT,CASSLNTGAGETEAFF
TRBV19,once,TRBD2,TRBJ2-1,TGTGCCAGTATCGGGACTAGTTACAATGAGCAGTTCTTC,CASIGTSYNEQFF
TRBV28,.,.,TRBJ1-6,TGTGCCAGCAGCCAAGCAGGCCTCGGGGCACCCCTCCACTTT,CASSQAGLGAPLHF
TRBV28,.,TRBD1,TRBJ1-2,TGTGCCAGCGCTCGAACCTCCGGGACAGGGGCCTCTGGCTACACCTTC,CASARTSGTGASGYTF
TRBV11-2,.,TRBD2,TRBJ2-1,TGTGCCAGCAGCTTAACTCGGATAGCGGGAGACAATGAGCAGTTCTTC,CASSLTRIAGDNEQFF
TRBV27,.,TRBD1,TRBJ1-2,TGTGCCAGCGCCCAACGGACAGGGGCCTACTATGGCTACACCTTC,CASAQRTGAYYGYTF
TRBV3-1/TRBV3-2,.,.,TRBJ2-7,TGTGCCAGCAGCCGCGGGGAAGGGGGAGGGCCTTCGTACGAGCAGTACTTC,CASSRGEGGGPSYEQYF
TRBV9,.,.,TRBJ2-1,TGTGCCAGCAGCCCCGGACAGTGGGGGAGCTACAATGAGCAGTTCTTC,CASSPGQWGSYNEQFF
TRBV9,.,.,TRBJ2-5,TGTGCCAGCAGCGTTGAAGCGGGTCTTAAAGAGACCCAGTACTTC,CASSVEAGLKETQYF
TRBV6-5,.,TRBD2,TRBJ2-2,TGTGCCAGCAAGCGTAAAGCGGGAATCACCGGGGAGCTGTTTTTT,CASKRKAGITGELFF
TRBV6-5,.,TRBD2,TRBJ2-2,TGTGCCAGCACCCCTAGCGGGAGGACCGGGGAGCTGTTTTTT,CASTPSGRTGELFF
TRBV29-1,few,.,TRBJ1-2,TGCAGCGTTGCAGACTATGGCTACACCTTC,CSVADYGYTF
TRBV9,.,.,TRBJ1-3,TGTGCCAGCAGCGCACAGGGTTCCCGTGGAAACACCATATATTTT,CASSAQGSRGNTIYF
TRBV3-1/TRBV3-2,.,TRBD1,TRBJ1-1,TGTGCCAGCAGCCAAGGGACAGGGCTAGCTTTCTTT,CASSQGTGLAFF
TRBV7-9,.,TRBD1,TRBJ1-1,TGTGCCAGCAGCCCCCGGGACAGGGGGCCCTCGATGGAAGCTTTCTTT,CASSPRDRGPSMEAFF
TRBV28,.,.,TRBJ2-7,TGTGCCAGCAGAAAATATCAGGGGGCTAGCGGCGAGCAGTACTTC,CASRKYQGASGEQYF
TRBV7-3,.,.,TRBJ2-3,TGTGCCAGCAGCTTAACGTCCCTCCAGGATACGCAGTATTTT,CASSLTSLQDTQYF
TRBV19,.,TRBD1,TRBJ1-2,TGTGCCACCCTGGACAGGGTAAGAAGTGGCTACACCTTC,CATLDRVRSGYTF
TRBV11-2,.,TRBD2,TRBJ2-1,TGTGCCAGCAGCCCCCTAGCGGGAGAGGCGAGATTCGCGCAGTTCTTC,CASSPLAGEARFAQFF
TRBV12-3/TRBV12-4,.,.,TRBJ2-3,TGTGCCAGCAGTTTCTATCTGGATACGCAGTATTTT,CASSFYLDTQYF
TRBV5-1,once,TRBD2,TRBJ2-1,TGCGCCAGCAGCTTCGCTAGCGGGAGCTCCTACAATGAGCAGTTCTTC,CASSFASGSSYNEQFF
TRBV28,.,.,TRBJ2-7,TGTGCCAGCAGTTCGGTCCGGGGACATCCCTCCTACGAGCAGTACTTC,CASSSVRGHPSYEQYF
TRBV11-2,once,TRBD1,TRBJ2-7,TGTGCCAGCCGCCGACAGGGCAACGAGCAGTACTTC,CASRRQGNEQYF
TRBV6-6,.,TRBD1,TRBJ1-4,TGTGCCAGCAGTTACCGGGACAGGGGTGAAAAACTGTTTTTT,CASSYRDRGEKLFF
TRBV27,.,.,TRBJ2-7,TGTGCCAGCAGTTTAACGGGGGACGAGCAGTACTTC,CASSLTGDEQYF
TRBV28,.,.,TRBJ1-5,TGTGCCAGCAGTCAAGGGAGGTCCCAGCATTTT,CASSQGRSQHF
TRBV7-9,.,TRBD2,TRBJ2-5,TGTGCCAGCAGCTTAGGGACTAGCGGGTACCAAGAGACCCAGTACTTC,CASSLGTSGYQETQYF
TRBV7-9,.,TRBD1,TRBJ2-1,TGTGCCAGCAACCGGGACAGGGGCGACCATGAGCAGTTCTTC,CASNRDRGDHEQFF
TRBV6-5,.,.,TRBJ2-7,TGTGCCAGCAGTTACGGGGGCGGGGGACGAGGGGAGCAGTACTTC,CASSYGGGGRGEQYF